The rows below give T cell receptor beta chains drawn from one sample of a study of CD8+CD57+ T cells in acquired aplastic anemia. In TCRdb, the reads were re-called with MiXCR into one record per CDR3 protein. The sample shows 110,000 or so distinct CDR3 sequences, 55% to 70% of them seen only once. Sequenced material: sorted CD4+, CD8+, or CD8+CD57+ T cells (not recorded which) from PBMCs. The receptors derive from a human donor with aplastic anemia. Each CDR3 is given with its conserved first and last residue. The D gene is left open where the match is weak. Some rows mark clone size as missing; the rest say once, few, many or name a class of expanded clone.

clone_size | j_call | v_call | d_call | cdr3_aa | cdr3_nt
- | TRBJ2-1 | TRBV24-1 | TRBD1 | CATSDPGTGYDEQFF | TGTGCCACCAGTGACCCCGGGACAGGGTACGATGAGCAGTTCTTC
- | TRBJ2-3 | TRBV24-1 | TRBD2 | CATSDSGLAGMDTQYF | TGTGCCACCAGTGATTCCGGACTAGCGGGAATGGATACGCAGTATTTT
- | TRBJ2-3 | TRBV5-4 | TRBD1 | CASSTGQGSTDTQYF | TGTGCCAGCAGCACCGGACAGGGAAGCACAGATACGCAGTATTTT
once | TRBJ1-2 | TRBV28 | TRBD1 | CASSSAGGANYGYTF | TGTGCCAGCAGCTCAGCAGGGGGCGCGAACTATGGCTACACCTTC
many | TRBJ1-5 | TRBV6-2/TRBV6-3 | - | CASSPSWQPQHF | TGTGCCAGCAGTCCTTCCTGGCAGCCCCAGCATTTT
- | TRBJ2-2 | TRBV5-1 | - | CASSWGGLDTGELFF | TGCGCCAGCAGCTGGGGCGGGTTGGACACCGGGGAGCTGTTTTTT
few | TRBJ2-7 | TRBV20-1 | - | CSASVVGTGYEQYF | TGCAGTGCTAGTGTCGTCGGGACTGGATACGAGCAGTACTTC
- | TRBJ1-1 | TRBV15 | - | CATSRDKTAFF | TGTGCCACCAGCAGAGACAAAACCGCTTTCTTT
many | TRBJ2-6 | TRBV15 | - | CATSRDPSGANVLTF | TGTGCCACCAGCAGAGATCCCTCTGGGGCCAACGTCCTGACTTTC
few | TRBJ2-3 | TRBV12-3/TRBV12-4 | - | CASSRLVAGTDTQYF | TGTGCCAGCAGCCGACTAGTCGCGGGGACAGATACGCAGTATTTT
- | TRBJ2-3 | TRBV2 | - | CASSLKTEHF | TGTGCCAGCAGCCTGAAGACGGAACATTTT
once | TRBJ2-3 | TRBV10-3 | TRBD2 | CAISAGLAGGRDTQYF | TGTGCCATCAGTGCCGGACTAGCGGGAGGTCGGGATACGCAGTATTTT
- | TRBJ2-5 | TRBV10-3 | - | CASSYAPGGGETQYF | TGTGCCAGCAGTTACGCCCCCGGGGGCGGGGAGACCCAGTACTTC
- | TRBJ1-3 | TRBV6-1 | - | CASSYADSSGNTIYF | TGTGCCAGCAGTTACGCGGACAGCTCTGGAAACACCATATATTTT
- | TRBJ2-3 | TRBV6-4 | TRBD2 | CASSDLAGSTDTQYF | TGTGCCAGCAGTGACTTAGCGGGTAGCACAGATACGCAGTATTTT
- | TRBJ2-3 | TRBV20-1 | - | CSAGGDGTDTQYF | TGCAGTGCCGGCGGGGACGGCACAGATACGCAGTATTTT
- | TRBJ2-1 | TRBV24-1 | - | CATSATNRDGIYNEQFF | TGTGCCACCAGTGCAACCAACCGGGACGGTATCTACAATGAGCAGTTCTTC
once | TRBJ2-3 | TRBV9 | - | CASSVPSTDTQYF | TGTGCCAGCAGCGTACCGAGCACAGATACGCAGTATTTT
few | TRBJ2-7 | TRBV15 | - | CATSREGLSSYEQYF | TGTGCCACCAGCAGAGAGGGGCTAAGCTCCTACGAGCAGTACTTC
- | TRBJ2-7 | TRBV7-2 | - | CASSSIYEQYF | TGTGCCAGCAGCTCGATTTACGAGCAGTACTTC
many | TRBJ1-1 | TRBV9 | - | CASSVGGDTEAFF | TGTGCCAGCAGCGTCGGGGGGGACACTGAAGCTTTCTTT
- | TRBJ2-3 | TRBV4-1 | - | CASSQDRIAPDTQYF | TGCGCCAGCAGCCAAGATCGCATCGCCCCGGATACGCAGTATTTT
- | TRBJ1-1 | TRBV19 | - | CASNVGGLNTEAFF | TGTGCCAGTAACGTGGGCGGCTTGAACACTGAAGCTTTCTTT
few | TRBJ1-3 | TRBV24-1 | - | CATSYGNAIYF | TGTGCCACCAGTTATGGAAATGCCATATATTTT
- | TRBJ1-1 | TRBV19 | - | CASRSEGTEAFF | TGTGCCAGTAGATCGGAGGGAACTGAAGCTTTCTTT
- | TRBJ2-1 | TRBV7-9 | - | CASSLAWRDEQFF | TGTGCCAGCAGCTTAGCGTGGAGGGATGAGCAGTTCTTC
once | TRBJ1-3 | TRBV14 | - | CASSIPGSSGNTIYF | TGTGCCAGCAGCATCCCGGGAAGCTCTGGAAACACCATATATTTT
- | TRBJ1-2 | TRBV19 | - | CASSNLYGYTF | TGTGCCAGTAGTAACTTATATGGCTACACCTTC
- | TRBJ1-6 | TRBV5-1 | - | CASSLAGRVSSPLHF | TGCGCCAGCAGCTTGGCGGGCAGGGTTAGTTCACCCCTCCACTTT
many | TRBJ2-7 | TRBV2 | TRBD1 | CASSPGTGAYEQYF | TGTGCCAGCAGTCCGGGGACAGGTGCCTACGAGCAGTACTTC
few | TRBJ2-7 | TRBV11-1 | - | CASSPLLLRSALEQYF | TGTGCCAGCAGCCCCCTATTACTGCGCTCCGCTTTAGAGCAGTACTTC
few | TRBJ2-3 | TRBV24-1 | TRBD1 | CATSDGDRGNTDTQYF | TGTGCCACCAGTGATGGGGACAGGGGAAACACAGATACGCAGTATTTT
many | TRBJ1-5 | TRBV15 | TRBD1 | CATSRATNPGTGGYQPQHF | TGTGCCACCAGCAGAGCCACTAATCCGGGGACAGGGGGCTATCAGCCCCAGCATTTT
many | TRBJ2-5 | TRBV7-2 | TRBD2 | CASSLFRGAGQETQYF | TGTGCCAGCAGCTTATTCCGCGGAGCGGGACAAGAGACCCAGTACTTC
- | TRBJ2-3 | TRBV20-1 | TRBD2 | CSASGQGVTSGRFTDTQYF | TGCAGTGCTAGTGGACAGGGCGTTACTAGCGGGAGATTCACAGATACGCAGTATTTT
- | TRBJ1-4 | TRBV2 | TRBD1 | CASRGQTNEKLFF | TGTGCCAGCAGGGGACAGACTAATGAAAAACTGTTTTTT